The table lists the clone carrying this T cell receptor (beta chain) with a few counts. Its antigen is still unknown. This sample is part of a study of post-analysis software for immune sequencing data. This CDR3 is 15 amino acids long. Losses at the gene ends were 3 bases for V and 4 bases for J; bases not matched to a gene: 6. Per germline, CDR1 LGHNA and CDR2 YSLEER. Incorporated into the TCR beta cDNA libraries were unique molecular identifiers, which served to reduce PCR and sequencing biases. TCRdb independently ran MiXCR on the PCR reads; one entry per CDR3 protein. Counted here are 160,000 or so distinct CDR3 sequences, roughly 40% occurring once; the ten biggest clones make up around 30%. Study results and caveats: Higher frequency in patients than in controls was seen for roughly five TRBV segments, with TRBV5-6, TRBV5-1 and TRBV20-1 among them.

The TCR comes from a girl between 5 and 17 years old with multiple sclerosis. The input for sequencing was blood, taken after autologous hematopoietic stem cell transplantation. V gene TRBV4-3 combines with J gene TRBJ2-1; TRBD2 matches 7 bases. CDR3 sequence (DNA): TGCGCCAGCAGCCATAAAGCGGGAACTTACAATGAGCAGTTCTTC. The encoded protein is CASSHKAGTYNEQFF.